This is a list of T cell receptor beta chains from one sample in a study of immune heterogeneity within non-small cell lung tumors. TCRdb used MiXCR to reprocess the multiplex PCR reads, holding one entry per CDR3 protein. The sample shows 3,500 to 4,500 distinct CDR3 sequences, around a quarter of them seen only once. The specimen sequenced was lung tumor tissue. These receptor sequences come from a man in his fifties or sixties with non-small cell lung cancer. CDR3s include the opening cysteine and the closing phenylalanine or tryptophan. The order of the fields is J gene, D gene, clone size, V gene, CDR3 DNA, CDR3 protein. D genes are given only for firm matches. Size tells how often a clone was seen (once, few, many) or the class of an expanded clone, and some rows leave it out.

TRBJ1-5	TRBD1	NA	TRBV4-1	TGCGCCAGCAGCCAGTCAACAGGGGAAGGTCAGCCCCAGCATTTT	CASSQSTGEGQPQHF
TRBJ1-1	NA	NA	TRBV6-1	TGTGCCAGCAGTATCCCCGGGGTTAAAGCTTTCTTT	CASSIPGVKAFF
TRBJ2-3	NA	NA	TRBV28	TGTGCCAGCAGTTTAGGGCTGAGACCAGATACGCAGTATTTT	CASSLGLRPDTQYF
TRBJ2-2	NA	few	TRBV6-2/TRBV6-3	TGTGCCAGCGGAGGGGGACCAACCGGGGAGCTGTTTTTT	CASGGGPTGELFF
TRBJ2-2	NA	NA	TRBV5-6	TGTGCCAGCAGCTTGGCCCTTATGGGGGGCACCGGGGAGCTGTTTTTT	CASSLALMGGTGELFF
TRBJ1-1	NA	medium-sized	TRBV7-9	TGTGCCAGCAGCTTAAGGCAGTCAGGGGAAGCTTTCTTT	CASSLRQSGEAFF
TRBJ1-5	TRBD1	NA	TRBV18	TGTGCCAGCTCACGTGGACAGGGAAGTGGTAGCAATCAGCCCCAGCATTTT	CASSRGQGSGSNQPQHF
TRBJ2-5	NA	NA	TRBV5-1	TGCGCCAGCAGCTTTGGCGTGACAGCTGAGACCCAGTACTTC	CASSFGVTAETQYF
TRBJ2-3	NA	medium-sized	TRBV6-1	TGTGCCAGCCTTAGCACAGATACGCAGTATTTT	CASLSTDTQYF
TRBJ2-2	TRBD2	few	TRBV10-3	TGTGCCATCAGGGGGACTAGCGGAATCACCGGGGAGCTGTTTTTT	CAIRGTSGITGELFF
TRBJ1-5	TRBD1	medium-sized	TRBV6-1	TGTGCCAGACGACCACAGGGGGTTCTTTGGAGTCAGCCCCAGCATTTT	CARRPQGVLWSQPQHF
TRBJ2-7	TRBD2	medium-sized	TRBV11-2	TGTGCCAGCAGCGCCTGGGACTACTCCTACGAGCAGTACTTC	CASSAWDYSYEQYF
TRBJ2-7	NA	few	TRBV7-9	TGTGCCAGCAGCTTACGGTCGGGGGAAAGCTACGAGCAGTACTTC	CASSLRSGESYEQYF
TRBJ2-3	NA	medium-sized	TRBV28	TGTGCCAGCAGTTTACAGGGAGCGATTATAGCTACAGATACGCAGTATTTT	CASSLQGAIIATDTQYF
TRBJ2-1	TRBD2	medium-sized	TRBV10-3	TGTGCCATCTCCCCGGGGGGAAAGGTAAATGAGCAGTTCTTC	CAISPGGKVNEQFF
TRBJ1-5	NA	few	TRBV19	TGTGCCAGTAGTAAGACGGATAGCAATCAGCCCCAGCATTTT	CASSKTDSNQPQHF
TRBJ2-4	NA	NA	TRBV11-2	TGTGCCAGCAGCCCCACTGCGAGGCTTTCTACCAAAAACATTCAGTACTTC	CASSPTARLSTKNIQYF
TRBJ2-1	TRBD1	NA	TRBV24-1	TGTGCCACCAGTTATTATGTGACAGGGGGCTACAATGAGCAGTTCTTC	CATSYYVTGGYNEQFF
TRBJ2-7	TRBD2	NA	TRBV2	TGTGCCGGCGGGGGGGTGACTAGCAGGACCTACGAGCAGTACTTC	CAGGGVTSRTYEQYF
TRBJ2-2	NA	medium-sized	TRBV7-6	TGTGCCAGCAGCTCGGACTACGCGAACACCGGGGAGCTGTTTTTT	CASSSDYANTGELFF
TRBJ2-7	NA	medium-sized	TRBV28	TGTGCCAGCAGTTCCTTGGGACGGACCTACGAGCAGTACTTC	CASSSLGRTYEQYF
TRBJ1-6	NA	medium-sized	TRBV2	TGTGCCAGTGGAACTAGGAGCTCCTATAATTCACCCCTCCACTTT	CASGTRSSYNSPLHF
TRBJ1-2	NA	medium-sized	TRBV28	TGTGCCAGCATGGACTCAGCTAACTATGGCTACACCTTC	CASMDSANYGYTF
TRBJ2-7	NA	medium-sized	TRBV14	TGTGCCAGCAGCCAGGGACAAGGGATGGTGCAGTACTTC	CASSQGQGMVQYF
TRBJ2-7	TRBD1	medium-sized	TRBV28	TGTGCCAGCAGTTTACCCCAATCCGGGACAGGGGACGAGCAGTACTTC	CASSLPQSGTGDEQYF
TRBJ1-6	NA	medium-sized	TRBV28	TGTGCCAGCAGTTTAGGTCGGGGGACCTTTAATTCACCCCTCCACTTT	CASSLGRGTFNSPLHF